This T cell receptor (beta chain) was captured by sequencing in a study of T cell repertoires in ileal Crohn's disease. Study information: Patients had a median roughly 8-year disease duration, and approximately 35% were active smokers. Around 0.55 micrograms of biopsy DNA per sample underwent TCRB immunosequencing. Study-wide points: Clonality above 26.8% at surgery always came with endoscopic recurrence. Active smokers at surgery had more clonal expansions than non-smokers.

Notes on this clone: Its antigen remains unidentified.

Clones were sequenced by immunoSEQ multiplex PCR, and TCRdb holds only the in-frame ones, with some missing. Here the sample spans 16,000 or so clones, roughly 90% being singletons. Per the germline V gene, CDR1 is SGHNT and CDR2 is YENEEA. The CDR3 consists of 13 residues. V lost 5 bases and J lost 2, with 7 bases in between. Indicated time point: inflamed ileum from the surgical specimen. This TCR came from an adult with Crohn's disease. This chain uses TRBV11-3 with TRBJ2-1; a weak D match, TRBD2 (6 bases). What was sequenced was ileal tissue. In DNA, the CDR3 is TGTGCCAGCAGCCGCGGGGCCTACAATGAGCAGTTCTTC. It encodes CASSRGAYNEQFF.